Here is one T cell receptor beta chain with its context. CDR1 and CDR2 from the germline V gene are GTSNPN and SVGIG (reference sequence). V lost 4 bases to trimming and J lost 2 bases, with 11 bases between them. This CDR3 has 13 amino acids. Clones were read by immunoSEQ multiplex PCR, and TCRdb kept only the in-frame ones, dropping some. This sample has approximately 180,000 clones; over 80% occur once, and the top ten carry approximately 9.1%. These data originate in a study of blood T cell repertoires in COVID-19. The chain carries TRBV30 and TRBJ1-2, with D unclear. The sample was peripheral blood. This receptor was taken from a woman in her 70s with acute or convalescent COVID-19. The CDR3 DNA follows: TGTGCCTGGATCAAGGCCGGGAACTATGGCTACACCTTC. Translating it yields CAWIKAGNYGYTF.